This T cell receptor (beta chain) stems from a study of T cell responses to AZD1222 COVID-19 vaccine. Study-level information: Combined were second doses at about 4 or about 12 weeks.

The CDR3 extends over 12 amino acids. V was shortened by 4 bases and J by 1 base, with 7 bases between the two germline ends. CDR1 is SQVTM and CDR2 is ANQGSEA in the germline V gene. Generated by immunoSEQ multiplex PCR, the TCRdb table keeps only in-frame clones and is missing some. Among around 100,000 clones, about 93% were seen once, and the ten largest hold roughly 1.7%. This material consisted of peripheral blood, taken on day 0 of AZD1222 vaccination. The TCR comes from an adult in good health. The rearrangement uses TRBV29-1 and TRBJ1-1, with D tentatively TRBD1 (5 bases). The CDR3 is CSVGTGNTEAFF. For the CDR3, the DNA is TGCAGCGTTGGAACAGGGAACACTGAAGCTTTCTTT.